What follows describes a single T cell receptor (beta chain). The CDR3 is made up of 16 amino acids. The V gene lost 1 base and the J gene lost 4 bases, with 13 bases spanning the gap. The germline CDR1 and CDR2 sequences are SEHNR and FQNEAQ (reference sequence). These data are taken from a study of blood T cell repertoires in COVID-19. Assay used: immunoSEQ multiplex PCR; TCRdb lists only in-frame clones, some missing. The sample consists of 250,000 to 300,000 clones, 88% of them appearing once. This chain joins TRBV7-9 and TRBJ2-2; possible D gene TRBD2, 7 bases. The clonotype comes from a woman aged 25 to 39 with COVID-19, enrolled during active disease. Specimen: peripheral blood. CDR3 amino acids: CASSLGGGHTTGELFF. DNA of the CDR3: TGTGCCAGCAGCTTAGGGGGGGGACACACCACCGGGGAGCTGTTTTTT.